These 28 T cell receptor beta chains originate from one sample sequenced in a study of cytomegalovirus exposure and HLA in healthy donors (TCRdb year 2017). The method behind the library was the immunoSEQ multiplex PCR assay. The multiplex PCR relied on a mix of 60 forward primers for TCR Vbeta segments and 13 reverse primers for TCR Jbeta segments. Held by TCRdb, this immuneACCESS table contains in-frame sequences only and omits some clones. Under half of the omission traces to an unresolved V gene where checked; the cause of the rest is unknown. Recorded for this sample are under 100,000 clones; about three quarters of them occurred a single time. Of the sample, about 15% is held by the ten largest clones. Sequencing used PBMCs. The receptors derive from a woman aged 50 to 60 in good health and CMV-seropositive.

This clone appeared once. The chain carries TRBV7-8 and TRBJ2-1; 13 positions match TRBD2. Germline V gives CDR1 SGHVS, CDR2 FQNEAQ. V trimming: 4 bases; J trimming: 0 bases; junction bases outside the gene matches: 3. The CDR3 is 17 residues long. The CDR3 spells CASSWGLAGHSYNEQFF. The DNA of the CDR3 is TGTGCCAGCAGCTGGGGACTAGCGGGGCACTCCTACAATGAGCAGTTCTTC.

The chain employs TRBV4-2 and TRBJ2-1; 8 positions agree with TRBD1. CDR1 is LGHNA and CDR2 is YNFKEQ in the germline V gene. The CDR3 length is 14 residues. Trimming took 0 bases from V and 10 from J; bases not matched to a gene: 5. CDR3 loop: CASSQDGRGLEQFF. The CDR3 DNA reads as TGTGCCAGCAGCCAAGATGGCAGGGGGCTAGAGCAGTTCTTC.

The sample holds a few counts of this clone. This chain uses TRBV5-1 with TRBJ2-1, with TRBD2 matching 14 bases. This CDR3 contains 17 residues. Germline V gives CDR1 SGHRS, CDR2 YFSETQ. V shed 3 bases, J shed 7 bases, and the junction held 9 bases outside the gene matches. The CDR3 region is CASSSGLAGAFENEQFF. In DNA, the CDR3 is TGCGCCAGCAGCTCGGGACTAGCGGGAGCATTCGAGAATGAGCAGTTCTTC.

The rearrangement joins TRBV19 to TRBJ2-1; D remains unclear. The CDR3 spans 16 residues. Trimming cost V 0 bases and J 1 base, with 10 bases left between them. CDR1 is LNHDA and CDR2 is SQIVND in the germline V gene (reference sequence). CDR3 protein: CASSIEPAGSYNEQFF. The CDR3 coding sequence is TGTGCCAGTAGTATAGAACCCGCCGGGTCCTACAATGAGCAGTTCTTC.

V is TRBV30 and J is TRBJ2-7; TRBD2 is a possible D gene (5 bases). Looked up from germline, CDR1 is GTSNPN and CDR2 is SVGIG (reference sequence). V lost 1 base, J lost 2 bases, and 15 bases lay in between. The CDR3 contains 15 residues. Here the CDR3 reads CAWSGTSGVAYEQYF. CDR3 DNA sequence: TGTGCCTGGAGTGGAACGAGCGGCGTAGCCTACGAGCAGTACTTC. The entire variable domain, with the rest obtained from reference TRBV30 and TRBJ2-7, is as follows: SQTIHQWPATLVQPVGSPLSLECTVEGTSNPNLYWYRQAAGRGLQLLFYSVGIGQISSEVPQNLSASRPQDRQFILSSKKLLLSDSGFYLCAWSGTSGVAYEQYFGPGTRLTVT.

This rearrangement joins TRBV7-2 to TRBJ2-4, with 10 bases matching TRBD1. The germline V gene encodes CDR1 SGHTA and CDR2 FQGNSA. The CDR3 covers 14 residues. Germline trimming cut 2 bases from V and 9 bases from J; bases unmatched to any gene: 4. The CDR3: CASSLRDRGGIQYF. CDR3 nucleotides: TGTGCCAGCAGCTTACGGGACAGGGGAGGCATTCAGTACTTC.

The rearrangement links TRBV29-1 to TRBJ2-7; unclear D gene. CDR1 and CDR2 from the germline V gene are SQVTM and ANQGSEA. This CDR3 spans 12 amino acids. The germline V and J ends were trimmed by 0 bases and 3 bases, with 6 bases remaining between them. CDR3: CSVEESGYEQYF. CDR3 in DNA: TGCAGCGTTGAAGAATCGGGCTACGAGCAGTACTTC.

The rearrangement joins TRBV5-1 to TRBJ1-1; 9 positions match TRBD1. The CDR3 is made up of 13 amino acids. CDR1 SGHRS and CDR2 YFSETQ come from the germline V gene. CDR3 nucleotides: TGCGCTAGTACAGGGGGCATGAACACTGAAGCTTTCTTT. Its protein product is CASTGGMNTEAFF.

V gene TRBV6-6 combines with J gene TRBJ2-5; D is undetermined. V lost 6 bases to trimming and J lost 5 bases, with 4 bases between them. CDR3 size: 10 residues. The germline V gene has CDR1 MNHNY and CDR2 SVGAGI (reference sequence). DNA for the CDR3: TGTGCCAGCAGCGGTGAGACCCAGTACTTC. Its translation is CASSGETQYF.

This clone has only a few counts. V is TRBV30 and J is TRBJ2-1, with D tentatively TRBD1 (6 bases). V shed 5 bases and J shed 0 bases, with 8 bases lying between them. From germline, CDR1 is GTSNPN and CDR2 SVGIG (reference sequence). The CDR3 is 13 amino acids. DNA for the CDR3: TGTGCCTGGCAGGACAGCTCCTACAATGAGCAGTTCTTC. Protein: CAWQDSSYNEQFF.

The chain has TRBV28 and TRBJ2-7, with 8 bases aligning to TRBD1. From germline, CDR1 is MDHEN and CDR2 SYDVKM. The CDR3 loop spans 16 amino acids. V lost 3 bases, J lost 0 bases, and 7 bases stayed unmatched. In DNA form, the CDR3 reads TGTGCCAGCAGTTTCGCGCAGGGGACAGGCTCCTACGAGCAGTACTTC. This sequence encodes CASSFAQGTGSYEQYF.

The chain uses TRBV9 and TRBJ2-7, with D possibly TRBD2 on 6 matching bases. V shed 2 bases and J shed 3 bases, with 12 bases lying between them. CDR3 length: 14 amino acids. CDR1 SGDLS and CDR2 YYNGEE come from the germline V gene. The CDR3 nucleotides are TGTGCCAGCAGCGTCGCGGGGAAAAGCTACGAGCAGTACTTC. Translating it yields CASSVAGKSYEQYF. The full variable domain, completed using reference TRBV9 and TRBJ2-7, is DSGVTQTPKHLITATGQRVTLRCSPRSGDLSVYWYQQSLDQGLQFLIQYYNGEERAKGNILERFSAQQFPDLHSELNLSSLELGDSALYFCASSVAGKSYEQYFGPGTRLTVT.

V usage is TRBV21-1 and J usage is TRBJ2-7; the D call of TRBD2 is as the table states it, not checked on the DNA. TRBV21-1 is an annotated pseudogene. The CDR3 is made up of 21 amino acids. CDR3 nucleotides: TGTGCCAGCAGCATGCACCTATCGGGTCCTAGCGGGAACCTGAGCTCCTACGAGCAGTACTTC. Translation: CASSMHLSGPSGNLSSYEQYF.

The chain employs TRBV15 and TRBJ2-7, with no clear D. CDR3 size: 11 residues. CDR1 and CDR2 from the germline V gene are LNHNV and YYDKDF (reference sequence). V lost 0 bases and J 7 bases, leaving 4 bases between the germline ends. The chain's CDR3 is CATSRDHEQYF. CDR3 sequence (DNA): TGTGCCACCAGCAGAGATCATGAGCAGTACTTC.

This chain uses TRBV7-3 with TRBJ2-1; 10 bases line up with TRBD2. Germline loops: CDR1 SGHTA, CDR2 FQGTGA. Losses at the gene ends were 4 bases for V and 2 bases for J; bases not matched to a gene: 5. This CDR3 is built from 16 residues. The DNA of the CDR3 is TGTGCCAGCAGCTCCCCCAGCGGGAGGGCCTACAATGAGCAGTTCTTC. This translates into CASSSPSGRAYNEQFF.

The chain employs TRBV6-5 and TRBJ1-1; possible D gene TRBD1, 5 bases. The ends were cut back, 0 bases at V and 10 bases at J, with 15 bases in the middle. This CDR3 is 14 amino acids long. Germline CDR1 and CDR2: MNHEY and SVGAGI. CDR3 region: CASSYSEAGKGAFF. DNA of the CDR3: TGTGCCAGCAGTTACTCTGAGGCAGGGAAGGGAGCTTTCTTT.

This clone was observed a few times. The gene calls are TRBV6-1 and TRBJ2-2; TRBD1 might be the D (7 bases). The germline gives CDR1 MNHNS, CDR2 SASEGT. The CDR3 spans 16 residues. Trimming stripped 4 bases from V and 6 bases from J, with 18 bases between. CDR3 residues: CASSGGGTDFSGELFF. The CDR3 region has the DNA TGTGCCAGCAGTGGGGGCGGGACAGATTTCTCCGGGGAGCTGTTTTTT.

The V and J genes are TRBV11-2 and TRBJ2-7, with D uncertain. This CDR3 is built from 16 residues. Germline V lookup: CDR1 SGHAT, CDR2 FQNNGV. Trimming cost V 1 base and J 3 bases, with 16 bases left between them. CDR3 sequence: CASSLVRGVTFYEQYF. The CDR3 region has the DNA TGTGCCAGCAGCTTAGTAAGAGGAGTAACTTTCTACGAGCAGTACTTC.

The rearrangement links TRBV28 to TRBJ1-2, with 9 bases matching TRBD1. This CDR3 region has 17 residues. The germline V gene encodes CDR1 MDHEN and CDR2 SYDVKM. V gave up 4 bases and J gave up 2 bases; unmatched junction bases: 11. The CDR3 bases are TGTGCCAGCAGTTCCCTAACAGGGGGCGGAGCCAACTATGGCTACACCTTC. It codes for CASSSLTGGGANYGYTF.

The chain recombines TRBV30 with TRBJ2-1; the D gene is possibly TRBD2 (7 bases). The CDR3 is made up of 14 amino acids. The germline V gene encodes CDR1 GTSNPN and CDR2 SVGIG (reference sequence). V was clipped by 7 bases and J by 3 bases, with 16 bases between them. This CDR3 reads CASDSGEGYNEQFF. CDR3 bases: TGTGCCTCCGACTCAGGGGAGGGCTACAATGAGCAGTTCTTC.

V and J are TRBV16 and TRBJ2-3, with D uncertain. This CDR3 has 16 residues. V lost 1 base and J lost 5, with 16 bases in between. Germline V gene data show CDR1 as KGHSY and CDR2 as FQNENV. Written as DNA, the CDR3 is TGTGCCAGCAGCCAATATAGCCCGACGTCAGAAGATACGCAGTATTTT. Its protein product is CASSQYSPTSEDTQYF.

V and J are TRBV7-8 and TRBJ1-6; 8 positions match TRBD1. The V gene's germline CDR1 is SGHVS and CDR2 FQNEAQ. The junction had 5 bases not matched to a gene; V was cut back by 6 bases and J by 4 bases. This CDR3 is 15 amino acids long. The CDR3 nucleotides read TGTGCCAGCAGGCAAGGGACAGGTTATAATTCACCCCTCCACTTT. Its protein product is CASRQGTGYNSPLHF.

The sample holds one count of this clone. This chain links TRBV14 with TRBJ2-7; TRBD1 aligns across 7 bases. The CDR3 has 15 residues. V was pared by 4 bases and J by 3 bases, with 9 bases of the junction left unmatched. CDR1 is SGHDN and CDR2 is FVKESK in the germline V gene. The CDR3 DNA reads TGTGCCAGCAGCCTTACCCGGGACAGTATCTACGAGCAGTACTTC. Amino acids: CASSLTRDSIYEQYF.

CDR3 residues: CASSLNPGGLDQPQHF. CDR3 bases: TGTGCCAGCAGCTTAAATCCAGGGGGCTTGGATCAGCCCCAGCATTTT. This sequence joins TRBV7-2 and TRBJ1-5, with 8 bases identical to TRBD1. Germline CDR1 reads SGHTA; CDR2 reads FQGNSA. The CDR3 is 16 amino acids. V lost 2 bases to trimming and J lost 5 bases; unmatched junction nucleotides: 8.

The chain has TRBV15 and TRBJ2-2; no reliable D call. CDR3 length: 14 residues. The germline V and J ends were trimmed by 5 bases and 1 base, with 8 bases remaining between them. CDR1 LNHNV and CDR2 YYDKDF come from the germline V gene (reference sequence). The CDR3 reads CATSARMNTGELFF. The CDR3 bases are TGTGCCACCAGCGCGCGGATGAACACCGGGGAGCTGTTTTTT.

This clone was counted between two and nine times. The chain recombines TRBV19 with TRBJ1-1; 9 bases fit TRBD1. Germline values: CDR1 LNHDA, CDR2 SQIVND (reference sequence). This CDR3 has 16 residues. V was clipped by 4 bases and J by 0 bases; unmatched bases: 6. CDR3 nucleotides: TGTGCCAGTAGTACGGGACAGGGTAAGATGAACACTGAAGCTTTCTTT. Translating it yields CASSTGQGKMNTEAFF.

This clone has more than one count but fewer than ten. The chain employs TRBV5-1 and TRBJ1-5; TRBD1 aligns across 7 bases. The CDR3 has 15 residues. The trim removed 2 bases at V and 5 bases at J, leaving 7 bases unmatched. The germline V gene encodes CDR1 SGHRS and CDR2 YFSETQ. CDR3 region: CASSLAGTEYQPQHF. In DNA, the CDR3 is TGCGCCAGCAGCTTAGCCGGGACAGAATATCAGCCCCAGCATTTT.

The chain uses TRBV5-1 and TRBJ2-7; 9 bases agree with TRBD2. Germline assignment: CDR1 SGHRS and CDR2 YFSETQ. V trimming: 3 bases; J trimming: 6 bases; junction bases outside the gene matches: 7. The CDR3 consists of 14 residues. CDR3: CASSSQTSGSEQYF. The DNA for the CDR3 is TGCGCCAGCAGCTCGCAGACTAGCGGCAGCGAGCAGTACTTC. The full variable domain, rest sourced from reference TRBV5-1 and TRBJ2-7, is KAGVTQTPRYLIKTRGQQVTLSCSPISGHRSVSWYQQTPGQGLQFLFEYFSETQRNKGNFPGRFSGRQFSNSRSEMNVSTLELGDSALYLCASSSQTSGSEQYFGPGTRLTVT.